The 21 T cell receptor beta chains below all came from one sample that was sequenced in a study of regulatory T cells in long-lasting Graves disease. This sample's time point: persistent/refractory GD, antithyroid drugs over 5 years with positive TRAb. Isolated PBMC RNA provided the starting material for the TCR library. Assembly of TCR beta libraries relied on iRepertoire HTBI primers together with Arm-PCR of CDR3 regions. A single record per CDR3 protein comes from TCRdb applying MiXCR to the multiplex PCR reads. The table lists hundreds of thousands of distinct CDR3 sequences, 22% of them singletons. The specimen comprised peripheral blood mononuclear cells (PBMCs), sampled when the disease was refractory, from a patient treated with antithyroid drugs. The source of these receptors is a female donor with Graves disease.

The CDR3 DNA sequence: TGTGCCAGCAGCTTAGCATCGAGGGGGTACCAAGAGACCCAGTACTTC. Its translation is CASSLASRGYQETQYF. This rearrangement joins TRBV7-9 to TRBJ2-5; a possible D gene is TRBD1 (6 bases). Germline assignment: CDR1 SEHNR and CDR2 FQNEAQ (reference sequence). Trimming took off 0 bases at V and 0 bases at J, with 11 bases between the two ends. This CDR3 spans 16 amino acids.

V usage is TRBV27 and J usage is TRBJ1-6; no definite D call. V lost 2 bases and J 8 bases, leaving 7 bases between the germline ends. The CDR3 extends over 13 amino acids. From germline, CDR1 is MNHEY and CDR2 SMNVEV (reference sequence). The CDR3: CASSLARDSPLHF. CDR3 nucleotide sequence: TGTGCCAGCAGTTTAGCCCGGGATTCACCCCTCCACTTT.

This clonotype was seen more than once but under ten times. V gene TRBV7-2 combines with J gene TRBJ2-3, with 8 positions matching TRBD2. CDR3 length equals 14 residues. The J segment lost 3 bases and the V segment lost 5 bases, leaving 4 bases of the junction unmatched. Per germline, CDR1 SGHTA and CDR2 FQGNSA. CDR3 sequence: CASSPIAGTDTQYF. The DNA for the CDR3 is TGTGCCAGCAGCCCAATAGCGGGAACAGATACGCAGTATTTT.

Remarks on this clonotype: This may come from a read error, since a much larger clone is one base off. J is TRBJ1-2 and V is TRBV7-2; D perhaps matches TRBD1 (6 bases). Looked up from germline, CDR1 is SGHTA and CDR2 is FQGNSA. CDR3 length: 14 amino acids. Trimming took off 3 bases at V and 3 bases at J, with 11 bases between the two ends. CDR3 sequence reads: CASSFWGADYGYTF. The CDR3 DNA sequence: TGTGCCAGCAGCTTTTGGGGGGCGGACTATGGCTACACCTTC.

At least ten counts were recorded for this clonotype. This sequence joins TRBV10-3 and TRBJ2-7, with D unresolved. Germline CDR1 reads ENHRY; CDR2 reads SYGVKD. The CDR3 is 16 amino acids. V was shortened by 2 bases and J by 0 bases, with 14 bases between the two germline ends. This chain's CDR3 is CAISEPFSTSSYEQYF. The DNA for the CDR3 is TGTGCCATCAGTGAGCCCTTCAGTACCAGCTCCTACGAGCAGTACTTC.

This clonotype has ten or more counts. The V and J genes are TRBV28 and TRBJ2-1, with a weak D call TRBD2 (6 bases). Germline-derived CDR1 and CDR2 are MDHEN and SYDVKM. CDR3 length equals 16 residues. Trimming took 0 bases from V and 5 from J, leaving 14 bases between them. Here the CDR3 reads CASSLWGGNHDNEQFF. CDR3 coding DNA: TGTGCCAGCAGTTTATGGGGAGGCAATCACGACAATGAGCAGTTCTTC. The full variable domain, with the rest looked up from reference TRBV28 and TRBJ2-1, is DVKVTQSSRYLVKRTGEKVFLECVQDMDHENMFWYRQDPGLGLRLIYFSYDVKMKEKGDIPEGYSVSREKKERFSLILESASTNQTSMYLCASSLWGGNHDNEQFFGPGTRLTVL.

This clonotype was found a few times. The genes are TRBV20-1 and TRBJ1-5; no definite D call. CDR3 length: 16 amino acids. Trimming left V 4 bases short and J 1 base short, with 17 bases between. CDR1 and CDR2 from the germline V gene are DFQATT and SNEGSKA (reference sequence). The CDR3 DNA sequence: TGCAGTGCTATAAACCCCGGGCCAGACAGCAATCAGCCCCAGCATTTT. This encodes CSAINPGPDSNQPQHF.

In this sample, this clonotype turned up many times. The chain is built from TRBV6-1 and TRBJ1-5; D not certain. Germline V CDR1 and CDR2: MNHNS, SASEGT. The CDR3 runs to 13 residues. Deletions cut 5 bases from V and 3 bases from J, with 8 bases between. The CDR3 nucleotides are TGTGCCAGCAGTCCGGACTTCAATCAGCCCCAGCATTTT. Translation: CASSPDFNQPQHF.

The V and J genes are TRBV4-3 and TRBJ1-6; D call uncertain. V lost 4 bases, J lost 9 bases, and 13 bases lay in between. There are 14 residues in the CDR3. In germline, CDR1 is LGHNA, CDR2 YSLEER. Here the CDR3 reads CASSLSVEFSPLHF. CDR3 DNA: TGCGCCAGCAGCCTATCGGTGGAGTTTTCACCCCTCCACTTT.

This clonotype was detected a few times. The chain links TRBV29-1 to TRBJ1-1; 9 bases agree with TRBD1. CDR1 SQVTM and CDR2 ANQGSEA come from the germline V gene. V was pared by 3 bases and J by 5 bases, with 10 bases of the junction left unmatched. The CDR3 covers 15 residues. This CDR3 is CSVDDRGQGKTEAFF. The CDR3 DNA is TGCAGCGTTGACGACAGAGGACAGGGGAAGACTGAAGCTTTCTTT.

CDR3: CASSQVRGDQLAKNIQYF. The CDR3 DNA reads TGCGCCAGCAGCCAAGTTAGAGGCGATCAACTAGCCAAAAACATTCAGTACTTC. The chain has TRBV4-1 and TRBJ2-4; D is ambiguous. Germline V lookup: CDR1 MGHRA, CDR2 YSYEKL. V was trimmed by 1 base and J by 0 bases, leaving 16 bases between them. The CDR3 is 18 residues long.

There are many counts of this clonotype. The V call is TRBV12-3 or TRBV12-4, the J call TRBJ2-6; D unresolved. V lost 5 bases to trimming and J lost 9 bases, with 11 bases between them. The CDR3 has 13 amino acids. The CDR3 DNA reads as TGTGCCAGCAGTCCCCCCGCTAGCAACGTCCTGACTTTC. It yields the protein CASSPPASNVLTF.

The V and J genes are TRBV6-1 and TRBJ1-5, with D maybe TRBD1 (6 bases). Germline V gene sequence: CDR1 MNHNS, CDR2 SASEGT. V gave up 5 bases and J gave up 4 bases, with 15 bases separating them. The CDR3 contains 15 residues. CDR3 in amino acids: CASSPLGGENQPQHF. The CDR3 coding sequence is TGTGCCAGCAGTCCTCTAGGGGGGGAAAATCAGCCCCAGCATTTT.

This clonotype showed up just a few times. CDR3 loop: CASSLGKGARTEAFF. The CDR3 region has the DNA TGTGCCAGCAGCTTAGGTAAGGGGGCGAGGACTGAAGCTTTCTTT. The V gene is TRBV7-2, the J gene TRBJ1-1; 7 positions match TRBD1. Looked up from germline, CDR1 is SGHTA and CDR2 is FQGNSA. With 1 base clipped from V and 5 bases from J, the junction kept 7 bases outside the gene matches. CDR3 length: 15 amino acids.

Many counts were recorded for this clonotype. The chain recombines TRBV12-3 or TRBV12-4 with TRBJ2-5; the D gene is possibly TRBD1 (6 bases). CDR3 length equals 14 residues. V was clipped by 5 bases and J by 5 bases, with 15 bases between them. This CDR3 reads CASSLTGYGETQYF. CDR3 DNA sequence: TGTGCCAGCAGTCTAACAGGGTATGGGGAGACCCAGTACTTC.

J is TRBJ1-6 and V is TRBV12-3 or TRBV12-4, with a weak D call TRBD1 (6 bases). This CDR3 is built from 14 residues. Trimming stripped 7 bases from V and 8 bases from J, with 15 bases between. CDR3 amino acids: CASNTPGVDSPLHF. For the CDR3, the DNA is TGTGCCAGCAACACTCCAGGGGTCGATTCACCCCTCCACTTT.

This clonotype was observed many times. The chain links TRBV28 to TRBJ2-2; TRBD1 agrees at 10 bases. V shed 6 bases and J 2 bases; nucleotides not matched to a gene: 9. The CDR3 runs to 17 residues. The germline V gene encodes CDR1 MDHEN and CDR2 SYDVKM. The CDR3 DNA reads TGTGCCAGCAGACCCGGGACAGGGGTTCGTAACACCGGGGAGCTGTTTTTT. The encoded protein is CASRPGTGVRNTGELFF.

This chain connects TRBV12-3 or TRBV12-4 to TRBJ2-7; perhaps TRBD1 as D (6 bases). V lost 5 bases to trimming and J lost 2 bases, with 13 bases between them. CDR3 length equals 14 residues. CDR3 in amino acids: CASSPGGAPYEQYF. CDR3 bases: TGTGCCAGCAGTCCTGGGGGCGCCCCCTACGAGCAGTACTTC.

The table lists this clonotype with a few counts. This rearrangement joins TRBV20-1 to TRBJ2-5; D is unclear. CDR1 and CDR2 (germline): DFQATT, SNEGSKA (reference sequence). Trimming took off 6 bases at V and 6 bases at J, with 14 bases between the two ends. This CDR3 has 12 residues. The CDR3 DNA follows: TGCAGTGCCCAGACACTTGGGAAGACCCAGTACTTC. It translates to CSAQTLGKTQYF.

CDR3 coding DNA: TGTGCCAGCAGTTTGGGAGATAGCCGCACTGAAGCTTTCTTT. This encodes CASSLGDSRTEAFF. The chain is built from TRBV27 and TRBJ1-1, with D unclear. The V gene lost 3 bases and the J gene lost 4 bases, with 12 bases spanning the gap. Germline CDR1 is MNHEY and CDR2 is SMNVEV (reference sequence). This CDR3 contains 14 residues.

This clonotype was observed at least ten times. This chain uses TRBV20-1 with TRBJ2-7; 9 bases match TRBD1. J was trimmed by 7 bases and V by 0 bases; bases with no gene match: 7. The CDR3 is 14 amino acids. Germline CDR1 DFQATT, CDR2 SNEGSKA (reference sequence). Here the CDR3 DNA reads TGCAGTGCTAGAGACCGGGACAGGGTGAGGGAGCAGTACTTC. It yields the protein CSARDRDRVREQYF.